This passage covers 2 T cell receptor beta chains from one sample sequenced in a study of T cells in Graves' hyperthyroidism and ophthalmopathy. Regions amplified from RNA transcripts were the TCR beta CDR3 regions. The HTBI primer set drove a first-round RT-PCR of the TCR CDR3. TCRdb re-called the multiplex PCR reads through MiXCR, storing one row per CDR3 protein. The sample lists hundreds of thousands of distinct CDR3 sequences, approximately 14% occurring once. Sample: blood. Source of these receptors: a woman aged 18-30 years with Graves' hyperthyroidism.

As regards this clonotype: One end of the junction fails to match germline, which may point to a read error. The chain joins TRBV20-1 to TRBJ2-7; 8 bases match TRBD2. The CDR3 contains 15 residues. Germline values: CDR1 DFQATT, CDR2 SNEGSKA (reference sequence). This chain's CDR3 is CSANPPSGSSYELYF. CDR3 nucleotides: TGCAGTGCCAACCCCCCAAGCGGGAGCTCCTACGAGCTGTACTTC.

This clonotype appeared many times. This chain connects TRBV6-2 or TRBV6-3 to TRBJ1-5; D gene ambiguous. The V end was cut by 5 bases, the J end by 5 bases, with 10 bases between. This CDR3 spans 13 amino acids. Germline V gene lookup returns CDR1 MNHEY and CDR2 SVGEGT. CDR3 DNA: TGTGCCAGCAGTCCAACAGATTATCAGCCCCAGCATTTT. Protein sequence: CASSPTDYQPQHF.